This T cell receptor beta chain emerged from a study of T cell responses to AZD1222 COVID-19 vaccine. Assay used: immunoSEQ multiplex PCR; TCRdb lists only in-frame clones, some missing. Among more than 95,000 clones listed, 85% to 95% were seen once. The clonotype originates from an adult in good health. This material consisted of peripheral blood, taken on day 0 of AZD1222 vaccination.

The CDR3 protein is CATQTGHGGELFF. CDR3 DNA sequence: TGTGCCACCCAGACAGGGCATGGCGGGGAGCTGTTTTTT. The rearrangement uses TRBV24-1 and TRBJ2-2; 7 bases fit TRBD1. V was clipped by 9 bases and J by 7 bases; unmatched bases: 7. The germline CDR1 and CDR2 sequences are KGHDR and SFDVKD. The CDR3 has 13 residues.